This note documents a single T cell receptor beta chain sequence. The sample belongs to a study of blood T cell repertoires in COVID-19. CDR3 length: 16 amino acids. V lost 4 bases to trimming and J lost 6 bases, with 21 bases between them. Germline values: CDR1 MNHEY, CDR2 SMNVEV (reference sequence). TCRdb's table, derived via immunoSEQ multiplex PCR, lists solely in-frame clones and lacks some. The profile covers some 460,000 clones, with 87% appearing a single time and approximately 2% taken by the ten largest. The chain recombines TRBV27 with TRBJ1-2; maybe TRBD1 (5 bases). The TCR was taken from a woman between 18 and 29 years old with acute COVID-19. The sample taken for sequencing was PBMCs or T cells enriched from blood (not recorded which). The chain's CDR3 is CASSYTSSRGRDGYTF. Here the CDR3 DNA reads TGTGCCAGCAGTTACACATCCTCCCGGGGGAGGGATGGCTACACCTTC.